This T cell receptor (beta chain) comes out of a study of shared clonotypes between healthy human individuals. The wider study: A couple of women and a few men aged 18 to 49 served as donors.

Genomic DNA of each subset was evenly split across several immunoSEQ plates. Method: immunoSEQ multiplex PCR; TCRdb's copy keeps in-frame clones and lacks some. The sample carries fewer than 1.6 million clones, about 98.5% recorded once. Overall study results and limits: About 5% of naive CD4 clonotypes were shared across a few donors. Memory subsets generally showed smaller estimated richness than naive subsets did.

The CDR3 sequence is 17 residues long. Looked up from germline, CDR1 is LGHNA and CDR2 is YSLEER. Trimming took off 1 base at V and 6 bases at J, with 18 bases between the two ends. Comment on this clone: No antigen is known for it.

V usage is TRBV4-3 and J usage is TRBJ1-4; tentative D call: TRBD1 (5 bases). This TCR came from a man aged 25 to 40 in good health. Sequencing was performed on naive CD4+ T cells sorted from blood. Documented subset: CD45RA+ positively selected. CDR3 sequence (DNA): TGCGCCAGCAGCCAAGCCGGGACCGCTTCCCCCTATGAAAAACTGTTTTTT. Translated, it gives CASSQAGTASPYEKLFF.